This T cell receptor (beta chain) was found in a study of T-cell reconstitution after alpha-beta-depleted transplantation in children. Findings and limits, study-wide: Surviving recipient T cells and intrathymic progenitors accounted for some patients' high TCRbeta diversity at day 60. Fresh T-cell production supplied most of the T-cell counts and diversity seen one year after transplant. Reported findings indicate that, about two months after transplant, alpha-beta T cells came from several hundred expanded clones, which were derived from non-depleted graft cells.

On this clonotype: Its antigen is as yet unknown.

The library targeted TCRbeta and was prepared with unique molecular identifiers. Each CDR3 protein is one row after TCRdb ran MiXCR on the PCR reads. The top ten hold 25% to 35% of the sample, which has about a million distinct CDR3 sequences, roughly 29% seen once. V was clipped by 0 bases and J by 5 bases, with 16 bases between them. The CDR3 consists of 16 residues. The V gene's germline CDR1 is LGHNA and CDR2 YSLEER. The source is a boy in the first two years of life who had a stem cell transplant for SCID, so the T cells may come from the graft donor. The J gene is TRBJ1-2, the V gene TRBV4-3; D gene uncertain. Material: PBMCs, mostly from graft donor cells, obtained 360 days after TCRalphabeta/CD19-depleted stem cell transplant. CDR3 in amino acids: CASSQERQRKGYGYTF. CDR3 bases: TGCGCCAGCAGCCAAGAACGGCAGCGGAAGGGTTATGGCTACACCTTC.